A selection of T cell receptor beta chains follows, all from one sample in a study of T cell changes during pregnancy in multiple sclerosis. Here immunoSEQ multiplex PCR was the method, and the copy in TCRdb shows in-frame clones only, minus some. The data hold around 71,000 clones, with around nine tenths observed a single time. The source was peripheral blood, collected in the third trimester of pregnancy. The receptor source for this set is a female donor with multiple sclerosis, enrolled in a pregnancy study. Each CDR3 is given with its conserved first and last residue. The D gene is left open where the match is weak. Some rows mark clone size as missing; the rest say once, few, many or name a class of expanded clone.

len	d_gene	v_gene	j_gene	abundance	CDR3aa	CDR3nt
13	TRBD1	TRBV5-1	TRBJ2-7	NA	CASRQTGGYEQYF	TGCGCCAGCAGACAGACAGGGGGCTACGAGCAGTACTTC
16	TRBD2	TRBV7-9	TRBJ2-7	once	CASSTPRLAGEWEQYF	TGTGCCAGCAGCACACCCCGGCTAGCGGGAGAGTGGGAGCAGTACTTC
15	NA	TRBV27	TRBJ1-1	few	CASSSQGFENTEAFF	TGTGCCAGCAGTTCTCAGGGGTTTGAGAACACTGAAGCTTTCTTT
12	NA	TRBV7-2	TRBJ2-7	few	CASSTYSYEQYF	TGTGCCAGCAGCACCTACTCCTACGAGCAGTACTTC
11	NA	TRBV29-1	TRBJ2-5	NA	CSGLEQETQYF	TGCAGCGGACTAGAGCAAGAGACCCAGTACTTC
15	NA	TRBV30	TRBJ1-4	NA	CAWSVGGSWSEKLFF	TGTGCCTGGAGTGTTGGAGGGAGTTGGTCGGAAAAACTGTTTTTT
14	NA	TRBV7-8	TRBJ1-2	NA	CASSLEGRDYGYTF	TGTGCCAGCAGCTTAGAGGGCAGGGACTATGGCTACACCTTC
15	TRBD1	TRBV6-5	TRBJ2-6	NA	CASNAGGAGANVLTF	TGTGCCAGCAATGCAGGGGGCGCCGGGGCCAACGTCCTGACTTTC
15	NA	TRBV19	TRBJ2-7	NA	CASSISEGSIYEQYF	TGTGCCAGTAGTATTTCGGAGGGGTCGATCTACGAGCAGTACTTC
15	NA	TRBV7-9	TRBJ1-5	NA	CASSLGSTGIQPQHF	TGTGCCAGCAGCTTGGGTTCGACCGGGATTCAGCCCCAGCATTTT
16	TRBD1	TRBV9	TRBJ2-7	NA	CASSPVGRQGAGEQYF	TGTGCCAGCAGCCCAGTGGGGAGACAGGGGGCCGGGGAGCAGTACTTC
15	TRBD1	TRBV5-4	TRBJ2-7	NA	CASSPGQGATYEQYF	TGTGCCAGCAGCCCGGGACAGGGGGCAACCTACGAGCAGTACTTC
11	NA	TRBV6-1	TRBJ2-7	once	CAAENSYEQYF	TGTGCTGCGGAGAACTCCTACGAGCAGTACTTC
15	NA	TRBV7-9	TRBJ1-4	once	CASSPGKESNEKLFF	TGTGCCAGCAGCCCAGGGAAGGAATCTAATGAAAAACTGTTTTTT
15	NA	TRBV6-4	TRBJ1-2	NA	CASSDVEERLHGYTF	TGTGCCAGCAGTGACGTAGAGGAGCGTCTTCATGGCTACACCTTC
16	TRBD1	TRBV27	TRBJ2-7	NA	CASSFLRGTGGYEQYF	TGTGCCAGCAGTTTCCTCAGAGGGACAGGGGGCTACGAGCAGTACTTC
13	NA	TRBV19	TRBJ2-2	once	CASKWGDTGELFF	TGTGCCAGTAAGTGGGGCGACACCGGGGAGCTGTTTTTT
13	NA	TRBV28	TRBJ2-7	NA	CASSLTTSYEQYF	TGTGCCAGCAGCCTGACAACCTCCTACGAGCAGTACTTC
17	TRBD2	TRBV14	TRBJ2-2	NA	CASSQIGAGGFGGELFF	TGTGCCAGCAGCCAGATCGGAGCGGGAGGTTTTGGCGGGGAGCTGTTTTTT
13	NA	TRBV2	TRBJ2-3	NA	CATKETDTDTQYF	TGTGCCACTAAGGAGACAGACACAGATACGCAGTATTTT
16	NA	TRBV28	TRBJ1-5	NA	CASTPLGEAGNQPQHF	TGTGCCAGCACCCCCCTGGGGGAGGCGGGCAATCAGCCCCAGCATTTT
15	NA	TRBV9	TRBJ2-1	NA	CASSVGSDIENEQFF	TGTGCCAGCAGCGTAGGATCGGACATCGAGAATGAGCAGTTCTTC
14	NA	TRBV30	TRBJ2-7	NA	CAWSVGGNLYEQYF	TGTGCCTGGAGTGTCGGCGGGAACCTCTACGAGCAGTACTTC
12	NA	TRBV27	TRBJ2-7	few	CASSLEVHEQYF	TGTGCCAGCAGTTTAGAGGTCCACGAGCAGTACTTC
15	TRBD1	TRBV5-1	TRBJ2-7	NA	CASSLEPGQATEQYF	TGCGCCAGCAGCTTGGAGCCGGGACAGGCAACCGAGCAGTACTTC
14	NA	TRBV19	TRBJ2-3	NA	CASSQQGGGDTQYF	TGTGCCAGTAGTCAGCAGGGGGGAGGAGATACGCAGTATTTT
14	TRBD1	TRBV5-1	TRBJ2-1	NA	CASSQGQGYNEQFF	TGCGCCAGCAGCCAAGGACAGGGTTACAATGAGCAGTTCTTC
17	TRBD1	TRBV4-3	TRBJ1-2	once	CASSQDSVGQGDYGYTF	TGCGCCAGCAGCCAAGATAGCGTCGGGCAGGGGGACTATGGCTACACCTTC
13	NA	TRBV18	TRBJ1-2	NA	CASSPLDGEGYTF	TGTGCCAGCTCACCCTTGGACGGGGAAGGCTACACCTTC